These 7 T cell receptor beta chains were sequenced from one sample in a study of T cells in Graves' hyperthyroidism and ophthalmopathy. Amplification yielded TCR beta CDR3 regions, with RNA transcripts as the source. The TCR CDR3 first-round RT-PCR relied on the HTBI primer set. Each CDR3 protein gets one entry after TCRdb re-called the multiplex PCR reads with MiXCR. The repertoire holds around 600,000 distinct CDR3 sequences, roughly 15% seen once, with approximately 12% in the top ten. Sequencing was carried out using blood. The receptors derive from a woman aged 45-60 years with Graves' ophthalmopathy.

V gene TRBV29-1 combines with J gene TRBJ1-2; D unresolved. V was cut by 5 bases and J by 0 bases, with 10 bases left in between. Germline CDR1 reads SQVTM; CDR2 reads ANQGSEA. The CDR3 spans 13 residues. The CDR3 DNA reads TGCAGCGTTTGGGTGGGAGCTAACTATGGCTACACCTTC. Translation: CSVWVGANYGYTF.

The chain links TRBV28 to TRBJ2-7, with D unclear. The germline CDR1 and CDR2 sequences are MDHEN and SYDVKM. V was clipped by 2 bases and J by 0 bases, with 11 bases between them. The CDR3 is 15 residues long. The CDR3 here is CASSLRLVSSYEQYF. DNA for the CDR3: TGTGCCAGCAGTTTACGCCTGGTGTCCTCCTACGAGCAGTACTTC.

The sample holds a few counts of this clonotype. This CDR3 is CASSNYERLANYGYTF. The CDR3 DNA reads TGTGCCAGTAGTAATTACGAGAGACTGGCAAACTATGGCTACACCTTC. V gene TRBV19 combines with J gene TRBJ1-2; D is unresolved. The germline V gene encodes CDR1 LNHDA and CDR2 SQIVND (reference sequence). The CDR3 runs 16 residues. Trimming took 4 bases from V and 2 from J, leaving 17 bases between them.

The V call is TRBV27, the J call TRBJ1-5; D is possibly TRBD1 (5 bases). Trimming took 6 bases from V and 6 from J, leaving 18 bases between them. CDR3 size: 15 residues. The germline gives CDR1 MNHEY, CDR2 SMNVEV (reference sequence). CDR3 bases: TGTGCCAGCAGGCAGGGACCCCTGGGGATTCAGCCCCAGCATTTT. It translates to CASRQGPLGIQPQHF.

In its sample, this clonotype was seen many times. The chain is built from TRBV9 and TRBJ2-7; tentatively, D is TRBD2 (6 bases). The germline CDR1 and CDR2 sequences are SGDLS and YYNGEE. The CDR3 sequence is 15 residues long. With 0 bases removed from V and 4 bases from J, the gap between germline ends came to 14 bases. The CDR3 nucleotides are TGTGCCAGCAGCGTAGGGGGCGGGGACGGGTACGAGCAGTACTTC. It codes for CASSVGGGDGYEQYF.

This clonotype was recorded many times. The chain is built from TRBV28 and TRBJ1-1; D not certain. The CDR3 contains 14 residues. V gave up 3 bases and J gave up 1 base, with 9 bases separating them. Germline loops: CDR1 MDHEN, CDR2 SYDVKM. The CDR3 nucleotides are TGTGCCAGCAGTTTTACGGACGGGAACACTGAAGCTTTCTTT. This translates into CASSFTDGNTEAFF.

The sample holds many counts of this clonotype. V usage is TRBV3-1 and J usage is TRBJ2-7; 9 positions agree with TRBD2. J lost 5 bases, V lost 1 base, and 6 bases had no gene match. CDR1 and CDR2 (germline): LGHDT, YNNKEL (reference sequence). The CDR3 spans 15 residues. CDR3 DNA: TGTGCCAGCAGCCAAGTCACTAGCGGGTCGGACGAGCAGTACTTC. Amino acid sequence: CASSQVTSGSDEQYF.